This is a list of T cell receptor beta chains from one sample in a study of a mutant IDH1 vaccine in newly diagnosed glioma. Using immunoSEQ multiplex PCR, the repertoire was profiled, and TCRdb retains in-frame clones only, with some absent. This table holds roughly 74,000 clones, around 83% found once. Which antigens these TCRs recognize remains unknown. The sequences come from PBMCs, collected from a glioma patient whose treatment included an IDH1 peptide vaccine. The receptors were sampled from a woman in her forties or fifties with glioma. Both conserved end residues are part of each CDR3. A D gene is named only where the DNA matches it firmly. Rows may omit the clone size; those that give it use once, few, many or a size class.

>.|.|TRBJ1-2|TRBV4-1
TGCGCCAGCAGCCTGAGTACAGGACGGCCCATGGGCTACACCTTC
CASSLSTGRPMGYTF
>once|.|TRBJ1-5|TRBV27
TGTGCCAGCAGCCAGGTAGGGCGCAATCAGCCCCAGCATTTT
CASSQVGRNQPQHF
>.|.|TRBJ2-7|TRBV5-6
TGTGCCAGCAGCTTTTTTCGCAGCCACGAGCAGTACTTC
CASSFFRSHEQYF
>.|.|TRBJ2-2|TRBV19
TGTGCCAGTACCAAAGGCCGAGCTACCGGGGAGCTGTTTTTT
CASTKGRATGELFF
>few|.|TRBJ2-1|TRBV10-2
TGCGCCAGCAGTGAGGGTTTCGGCATTGAGCAGTTCTTC
CASSEGFGIEQFF
>.|TRBD1|TRBJ2-7|TRBV28
TGTGCCAGCAGTCCACAGGGGACCTCGGGTGAGCAGTACTTC
CASSPQGTSGEQYF
>.|.|TRBJ2-1|TRBV5-1
TGCGCCAGCAGCTTGGGTGTTAGCGGCTCCTACAATGAGCAGTTCTTC
CASSLGVSGSYNEQFF
>.|TRBD2|TRBJ2-1|TRBV11-3
TGTGCCAGCAGCGGCGGGAGGTCAACCTACAATGAGCAGTTCTTC
CASSGGRSTYNEQFF
>.|TRBD2|TRBJ2-1|TRBV10-3
TGTGCCATCAGTGATGGGCTAGCGGGAGGCTTGAATGAGCAGTTCTTC
CAISDGLAGGLNEQFF
>.|.|TRBJ1-2|TRBV5-1
TGCGCCAGCAGCTTGGGACAGGCGAAGGCCTATGGCTACACCTTC
CASSLGQAKAYGYTF
>.|.|TRBJ2-2|TRBV5-8
TGTGCCAGCAGCTTGGCAACTGTCACCGGGGAGCTGTTTTTT
CASSLATVTGELFF
>.|.|TRBJ2-7|TRBV5-6
TGTGCCAGCAGCTTGCTGGGGGAGAGCTCCTACGAGCAGTACTTC
CASSLLGESSYEQYF
>.|TRBD1|TRBJ2-1|TRBV5-4
TGTGCCAGCAGCTTGGGGGGGACAGTCTCCTACAATGAGCAGTTCTTC
CASSLGGTVSYNEQFF
>.|.|TRBJ2-2|TRBV5-4
TGTGCCAGCAGCTTTACAGGCCTGAACACCGGGGAGCTGTTTTTT
CASSFTGLNTGELFF
>few|TRBD1|TRBJ1-5|TRBV30
TGTGCCTGGAGTCTCCCTCGTTACGATCCCGGGACAGGGTATAGTCAGCCCCAGCATTTT
CAWSLPRYDPGTGYSQPQHF
>.|TRBD2|TRBJ2-7|TRBV7-9
TGTGCCAGCAGCTTAGTCACTACTAGCGTCGCCTACGAGCAGTACTTC
CASSLVTTSVAYEQYF
>.|.|TRBJ2-3|TRBV11-2
TGTGCCAGCAGCTTACCTAGCGGCACAGATACGCAGTATTTT
CASSLPSGTDTQYF
>.|.|TRBJ2-7|TRBV15
TGTGCCACCAGACAGGGTGAAACAATGGACGAGCAGCACTTC
CATRQGETMDEQHF
>.|TRBD1|TRBJ2-5|TRBV19
TGTGCCAGTAGCGAAGGGACAGGGGTTGGAGAGGAGACCCAGTACTTC
CASSEGTGVGEETQYF
>.|.|TRBJ2-6|TRBV28
TGTGCCACTCGTCCCTCTGGGGCCAACGTCCTGACTTTC
CATRPSGANVLTF
>once|TRBD1|TRBJ1-3|TRBV5-1
TGCGCCAGCAGCCCGGGACAGATCTCTGGAAACACCATATATTTT
CASSPGQISGNTIYF
>.|TRBD2|TRBJ2-3|TRBV4-1
TGCGCCAGCAGCCAAGACTGGGGACTAGCGAGGGATACGCAGTATTTT
CASSQDWGLARDTQYF
>.|.|TRBJ2-2|TRBV7-6
TGTGCCAGCAGCCTCGCACCCGGGTCCCAACTGACCGGGGAGCTGTTTTTT
CASSLAPGSQLTGELFF
>.|.|TRBJ1-2|TRBV6-5
TGTGCCAGCAGCTACTCCCCGAGCTATGGCTACACCTTC
CASSYSPSYGYTF
>.|TRBD2|TRBJ2-7|TRBV18
TGTGCCAGCTCACTCCCTAGCGGGAGCTCCTTACGAGGGCAGTACTTC
CASSLPSGSSLRGQYF
>.|TRBD1|TRBJ1-1|TRBV18
TGTGCCAGCTCACCACCGACAGGGCCCAGGGGGACTGAAGCTTTCTTT
CASSPPTGPRGTEAFF
>.|.|TRBJ2-1|TRBV28
TGTGCCAGCAGTACCCGCCTTGGACGACCGTACAATGAGCAGTTCTTC
CASSTRLGRPYNEQFF
>.|TRBD2|TRBJ2-1|TRBV9
TGTGCCAGCAGCGTAGTCGCGGGAGGGCCGAGAAATGAGCAGTTCTTC
CASSVVAGGPRNEQFF
>.|.|TRBJ1-2|TRBV6-5
TGTGCCAGCAGTTACAGGGGTAGATATGGCTACACCTTC
CASSYRGRYGYTF
>.|.|TRBJ1-5|TRBV28
TGTGCCAGCAGTCCCCGGATTCATCAGCCCCAGCATTTT
CASSPRIHQPQHF
>.|.|TRBJ1-1|TRBV28
TGTGCCAGCAGTTTACGGACGGTGGTAGCTTTCTTT
CASSLRTVVAFF
>.|TRBD1|TRBJ2-5|TRBV18
TGTGCCAGCTCACCACAGGGGGCGTCCCAAGAGACCCAGTACTTC
CASSPQGASQETQYF
>once|.|TRBJ2-5|TRBV28
TGTGCCAGCAGGGACGGGAGTCTAAGGTGGGCCCAGTACTTC
CASRDGSLRWAQYF
>.|.|TRBJ2-6|TRBV7-3
TGTGCCAGCAGCCGAGAAGTAAGCTCTGGGGCCAACGTCCTGACTTTC
CASSREVSSGANVLTF
>.|TRBD1|TRBJ1-2|TRBV9
TGTGCCAGCAGCGCTTCAGGGGGCGATGGCTACACCTTC
CASSASGGDGYTF
>few|TRBD1|TRBJ1-5|TRBV7-9
TGTGCCAGCAGCTGGGACAGCCCCCCATTGTCCTGCCATCAGCCCCAGCATTTT
CASSWDSPPLSCHQPQHF
>few|.|TRBJ1-1|TRBV6-5
TGTGCCAGCAGTTACTCGACGGGGAACACTGAAGCTTTCTTT
CASSYSTGNTEAFF
>.|.|TRBJ1-1|TRBV2
TGTGCCAGCAGTGAATTGTCCGGGGCAGGATGGGTGAACACTGAAGCTTTCTTT
CASSELSGAGWVNTEAFF
>.|TRBD1|TRBJ1-4|TRBV7-8
TGTGCCAGCAGACGGACAGGGGCGCGGGAAAAACTGTTTTTT
CASRRTGAREKLFF
>.|.|TRBJ2-3|TRBV6-4
TGTGCCAGCAGTGACTCGAGGTGGGCCGGCACAGATACGCAGTATTTT
CASSDSRWAGTDTQYF